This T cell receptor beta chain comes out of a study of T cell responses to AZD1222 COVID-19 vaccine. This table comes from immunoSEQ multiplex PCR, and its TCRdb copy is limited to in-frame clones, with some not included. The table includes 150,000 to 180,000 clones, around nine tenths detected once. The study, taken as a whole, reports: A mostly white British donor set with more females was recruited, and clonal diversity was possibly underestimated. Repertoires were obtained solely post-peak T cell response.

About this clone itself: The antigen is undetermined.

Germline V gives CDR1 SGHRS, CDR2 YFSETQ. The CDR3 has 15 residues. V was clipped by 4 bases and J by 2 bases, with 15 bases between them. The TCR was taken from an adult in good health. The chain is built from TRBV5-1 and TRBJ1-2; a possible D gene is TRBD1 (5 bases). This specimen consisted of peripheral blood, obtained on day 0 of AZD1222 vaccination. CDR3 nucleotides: TGCGCCAGCAGCCCTATTACAGGAGAGAACTATGGCTACACCTTC. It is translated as CASSPITGENYGYTF.